The 18 T cell receptor beta chains given below trace back to one sample, sequenced in a study of regulatory T cells in long-lasting Graves disease (TCRdb year 2021). The method behind the library was multiplex PCR. The sample was run on an Illumina HiSeq 4000. iRepertoire HTBI primers and Arm-PCR amplification of CDR3 regions were used to construct TCR beta libraries. Clones were called with MiXCR by TCRdb after fastp trimmed the public reads at Q25, and only in-frame beta chains were retained. For every CDR3 protein sequence, its rows merge into one entry that carries the most common genes and DNA. In this sample the table shows about 430,000 distinct CDR3 sequences, approximately 15% of which occur a single time. Jointly, the top ten make up about 8.3% of the sample. The sample's time point label, in plain terms: newly diagnosed GD, antithyroid drugs for less than 3 months. For both TCR sequencing and RNA sequencing, RNA was extracted from PBMCs in TRIzol.

The same data also contributed to another study, on T cells in Graves' hyperthyroidism and ophthalmopathy.

Sequenced here: peripheral blood mononuclear cells (PBMCs), sampled at new diagnosis, from a patient treated with antithyroid drugs. These receptors were collected from a woman aged 40 to 50 with Graves disease. Donor details come from another sample of the same person, matched by shared clones.

This clonotype was seen ten or more times. The chain employs TRBV12-3 or TRBV12-4 and TRBJ2-3, with D possibly being TRBD2 (5 bases). V dropped 5 bases and J dropped 4 bases, with 22 bases sitting between them. This CDR3 is built from 17 residues. DNA of the CDR3: TGTGCCAGCAGTCTCCCCCTAAGCACGGGGAAGGCAGATACGCAGTATTTT. Translation gives CASSLPLSTGKADTQYF.

This clonotype appeared many times. This chain links TRBV14 with TRBJ2-7; D is perhaps TRBD2 (5 bases). This CDR3 comprises 13 residues. From germline, CDR1 is SGHDN and CDR2 FVKESK. Between the trimmed V and J ends, which lost 5 bases and 4 bases, there was a span of 12 bases. In DNA, the CDR3 is TGTGCCAGCAGCACCCTTGGCGGGTACGAGCAGTACTTC. As protein: CASSTLGGYEQYF.

This clonotype has at least ten counts. The chain has TRBV12-3 or TRBV12-4 and TRBJ2-7; weak D call: TRBD1 (6 bases). The CDR3 runs to 12 residues. V lost 6 bases, J lost 5 bases, and 11 bases lay in between. This chain's CDR3 is CASSPRGDEQYF. The CDR3 bases are TGTGCCAGCAGCCCCAGGGGCGACGAGCAGTACTTC.

This clonotype was observed at least ten times. For the CDR3, the DNA is TGTGCCAGCAGTGATCGTTGGTATCAGCCCCAGCATTTT. Amino acids: CASSDRWYQPQHF. The V gene is TRBV2, the J gene TRBJ1-5; no firm D call. In germline, CDR1 is SNHLY, CDR2 FYNNEI. Trimming removed 3 bases at V and 5 bases at J, with 8 bases between. This CDR3 region has 13 residues. Using reference TRBV2 and TRBJ1-5 for the parts outside the CDR3, the full variable domain is EPEVTQTPSHQVTQMGQEVILRCVPISNHLYFYWYRQILGQKVEFLVSFYNNEISEKSEIFDDQFSVERPDGSNFTLKIRSTKLEDSAMYFCASSDRWYQPQHFGDGTRLSIL.

Ten or more counts support this clonotype. The V gene is TRBV6-5, the J gene TRBJ2-4; D assignment may be TRBD1 or TRBD2 (6 bases each). The CDR3 runs 18 residues. Germline V gene sequence: CDR1 MNHEY, CDR2 SVGAGI. Trimming left V 4 bases short and J 1 base short, with 20 bases between. CDR3 sequence reads: CASSWGGDNSDAKNIQYF. The CDR3 DNA sequence: TGTGCCAGCAGTTGGGGCGGGGACAATAGTGACGCCAAAAACATTCAGTACTTC.

This clonotype was seen only a few times. The chain uses TRBV6-4 and TRBJ2-3, with 7 bases identical to TRBD1. V trimming: 0 bases; J trimming: 2 bases; junction bases outside the gene matches: 2. Per germline, CDR1 MRHNA and CDR2 SNTAGT. The CDR3 is 15 residues long. Written as DNA, the CDR3 is TGTGCCAGCAGTGACTCGACAGGGACCACAGATACGCAGTATTTT. Translating it yields CASSDSTGTTDTQYF.

A note on this clonotype: With only one base between it and a far larger clone, this is likely a read error. The genes are TRBV12-3 or TRBV12-4 and TRBJ2-3; D is unclear. The end of the DNA is better explained by TRBJ2-1, so the J call may be wrong. The CDR3 consists of 13 residues. The CDR3 nucleotides read TGTGCCAGCAGTGAGGCCAGTTACAATGGGCAGTTCTTC. Protein product: CASSEASYNGQFF.

This clonotype was seen at least ten times. The V call is TRBV18, the J call TRBJ1-4, with D unclear. With 4 bases removed from V and 8 bases from J, the gap between germline ends came to 14 bases. The V gene's germline CDR1 is KGHSH and CDR2 LQKENI. This CDR3 has 14 amino acids. CDR3 sequence: CASSLPRPDEKLFF. The CDR3 DNA reads TGTGCCAGCTCACTCCCGAGGCCGGACGAAAAACTGTTTTTT. The full variable domain, completed using reference TRBV18 and TRBJ1-4, is NAGVMQNPRHLVRRRGQEARLRCSPMKGHSHVYWYRQLPEEGLKFMVYLQKENIIDESGMPKERFSAEFPKEGPSILRIQQVVRGDSAAYFCASSLPRPDEKLFFGSGTQLSVL.

This clonotype was seen many times. The chain joins TRBV7-6 to TRBJ2-1; TRBD2 aligns across 9 bases. Germline CDR1 SGHVS, CDR2 FNYEAQ. V gave up 5 bases and J gave up 7 bases; unmatched junction bases: 9. The CDR3 sequence is 15 residues long. CDR3 amino acids: CASSRLSGSDNEQFF. CDR3 DNA: TGTGCCAGCAGCCGTCTTAGCGGGAGCGATAATGAGCAGTTCTTC.

This clonotype appeared a few times. Compared with germline, one end of the junction differs, possibly owing to a read error. The gene calls are TRBV12-5 and TRBJ2-6; 7 nucleotides align to TRBD2. From germline, CDR1 is LGHNT and CDR2 FRNRAP. The CDR3 spans 17 residues. The CDR3 DNA follows: TGTACTAGTGGTCCAACTATCGCGGGGGTTGGGGCCAACGTCCTGACTTTC. Encoded protein: CTSGPTIAGVGANVLTF. Full variable domain (outside the CDR3, taken from reference TRBV12-5 and TRBJ2-6): DARVTQTPRHKVTEMGQEVTMRCQPILGHNTVFWYRQTMMQGLELLAYFRNRAPLDDSGMPKDRFSAEMPDATLATLKIQPSEPRDSAVYFCTSGPTIAGVGANVLTFGAGSRLTVL.

About this clonotype: Being one base from a much bigger clone, this may be a read error. The rearrangement uses TRBV24-1 and TRBJ1-1; D unresolved. The germline V gene has CDR1 KGHDR and CDR2 SFDVKD. There are 13 residues in the CDR3. CDR3 amino acids: CATQLSGNTEALF. The CDR3 DNA sequence: TGTGCCACCCAGCTATCGGGGAACACTGAAGCTCTCTTT.

The J gene is TRBJ2-3, the V gene TRBV4-2, with 7 positions matching TRBD2. Per the germline V gene, CDR1 is LGHNA and CDR2 is YNFKEQ. The CDR3 spans 15 residues. The J segment lost 2 bases and the V segment lost 0 bases, leaving 2 bases of the junction unmatched. The CDR3 region is CASSQEGTTTDTQYF. The CDR3 DNA reads as TGTGCCAGCAGCCAAGAGGGGACTACCACAGATACGCAGTATTTT.

This clonotype has just a few counts. In nucleotides, the CDR3 is TGTGCCAGCAGTATTCAACCTATTTGGAGGGATTCACCCCTCCACTTT. Its protein product is CASSIQPIWRDSPLHF. The J gene is TRBJ1-6, the V gene TRBV28; D remains unclear. This CDR3 is built from 16 residues. CDR1 is MDHEN, CDR2 SYDVKM, per germline. The V end was cut by 5 bases, the J end by 8 bases, with 19 bases between.

This chain joins TRBV14 and TRBJ2-3, with 8 nucleotides matching TRBD2. The CDR3 is 16 amino acids. After removal of 4 bases from V and 0 bases from J, the junction contained 6 bases not matched to a gene. The germline CDR1 and CDR2 sequences are SGHDN and FVKESK. For the CDR3, the DNA is TGTGCCAGCAGCCCAACAACGGGAGGGAGCACAGATACGCAGTATTTT. It specifies CASSPTTGGSTDTQYF. Together with reference TRBV14 and TRBJ2-3, the CDR3 gives the full variable domain: EAGVTQFPSHSVIEKGQTVTLRCDPISGHDNLYWYRRVMGKEIKFLLHFVKESKQDESGMPNNRFLAERTGGTYSTLKVQPAELEDSGVYFCASSPTTGGSTDTQYFGPGTRLTVL.

This chain uses TRBV20-1 with TRBJ2-3; tentatively, D is TRBD2 (5 bases). Germline loops: CDR1 DFQATT, CDR2 SNEGSKA (reference sequence). Trimming took off 4 bases at V and 0 bases at J, with 11 bases between the two ends. This CDR3 is 14 amino acids long. CDR3 DNA: TGCAGTGCTATCCTACTAGGGAGCACAGATACGCAGTATTTT. Its protein is CSAILLGSTDTQYF.

This clonotype was seen repeatedly, ten times or more. This chain links TRBV5-1 with TRBJ1-4, with D possibly matching TRBD1 (5 bases). V was cut by 5 bases and J by 0 bases, with 11 bases left in between. Germline lookup yields CDR1 SGHRS and CDR2 YFSETQ. CDR3 length: 15 amino acids. This CDR3 reads CASRLTAATNEKLFF. The CDR3 DNA reads as TGCGCCAGCAGGTTGACAGCTGCAACTAATGAAAAACTGTTTTTT.

This clonotype was counted at least ten times. The chain links TRBV7-8 to TRBJ2-2; 10 positions match TRBD2. J was trimmed by 2 bases and V by 6 bases; bases with no gene match: 6. The CDR3 contains 16 residues. Germline assignment: CDR1 SGHVS and CDR2 FQNEAQ. For the CDR3, the DNA is TGTGCCAGCAGTCTACTAGCGGGATTTAACACCGGGGAGCTGTTTTTT. Translation gives CASSLLAGFNTGELFF.

The chain employs TRBV6-1 and TRBJ1-5, with D possibly being TRBD1 (5 bases). The CDR3 extends over 12 amino acids. Germline V gives CDR1 MNHNS, CDR2 SASEGT. Trimming left V 8 bases short and J 2 bases short, with 7 bases between. DNA of the CDR3: TGTGCCAGCCGGGGGGGCAATCAGCCCCAGCATTTT. Protein sequence: CASRGGNQPQHF.